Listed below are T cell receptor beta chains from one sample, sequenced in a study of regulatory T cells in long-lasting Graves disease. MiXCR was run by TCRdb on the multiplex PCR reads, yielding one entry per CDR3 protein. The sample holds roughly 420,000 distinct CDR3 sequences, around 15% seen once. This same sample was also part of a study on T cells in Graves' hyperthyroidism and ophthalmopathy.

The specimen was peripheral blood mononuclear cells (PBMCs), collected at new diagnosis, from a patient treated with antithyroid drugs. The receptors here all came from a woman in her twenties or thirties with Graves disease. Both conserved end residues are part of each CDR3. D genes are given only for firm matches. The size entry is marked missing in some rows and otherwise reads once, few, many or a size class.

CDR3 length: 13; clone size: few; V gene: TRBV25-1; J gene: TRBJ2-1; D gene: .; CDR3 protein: CASSESIKGEQFF; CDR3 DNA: TGTGCCAGCAGTGAATCAATTAAGGGTGAGCAGTTCTTC
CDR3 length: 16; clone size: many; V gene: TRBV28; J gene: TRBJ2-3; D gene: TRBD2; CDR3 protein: CASTTPPGGSTDTQYF; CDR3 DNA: TGTGCCAGCACCACCCCGCCCGGGGGGTCCACAGATACGCAGTATTTT
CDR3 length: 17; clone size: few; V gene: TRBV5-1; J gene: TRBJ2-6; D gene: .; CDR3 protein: CASSLEQLLSGANVLTF; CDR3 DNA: TGCGCCAGCAGCTTGGAACAACTGCTCTCTGGGGCCAACGTCCTGACTTTC
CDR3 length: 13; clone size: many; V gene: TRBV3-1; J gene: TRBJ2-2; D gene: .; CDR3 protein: CASSHDRVGELFF; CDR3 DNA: TGTGCCAGCAGCCATGACCGGGTTGGGGAGCTGTTTTTT
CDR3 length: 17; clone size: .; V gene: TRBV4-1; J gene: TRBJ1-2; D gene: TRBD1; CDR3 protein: CASSQEGSGRGENGYTF; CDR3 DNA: TGCGCCAGCAGCCAAGAAGGGTCTGGCAGGGGGGAGAATGGCTACACCTTC
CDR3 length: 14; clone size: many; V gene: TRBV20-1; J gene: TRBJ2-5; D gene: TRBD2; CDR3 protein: CSAREASGQETQYF; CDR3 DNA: TGCAGTGCTAGAGAAGCTAGCGGTCAGGAGACCCAGTACTTC
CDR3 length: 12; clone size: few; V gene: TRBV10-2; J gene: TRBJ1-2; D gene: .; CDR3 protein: CASQGDDYGYTF; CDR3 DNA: TGCGCCAGTCAAGGGGACGACTATGGCTACACCTTC
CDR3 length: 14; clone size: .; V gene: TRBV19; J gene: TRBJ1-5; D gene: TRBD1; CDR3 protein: CASSRFRGPQPQHF; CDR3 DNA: TGTGCCAGTAGTAGGTTCAGGGGGCCTCAGCCCCAGCATTTT
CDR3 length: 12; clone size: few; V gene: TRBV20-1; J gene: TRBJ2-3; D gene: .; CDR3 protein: CSARWGPDTQYF; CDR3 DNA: TGCAGTGCTAGGTGGGGCCCAGATACGCAGTATTTT
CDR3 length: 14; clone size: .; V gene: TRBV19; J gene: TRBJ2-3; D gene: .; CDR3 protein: CASSILGAVDTQYF; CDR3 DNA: TGTGCCAGTAGTATCCTTGGGGCGGTGGATACGCAGTATTTT
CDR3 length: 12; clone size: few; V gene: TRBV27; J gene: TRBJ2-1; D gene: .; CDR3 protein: CASRAANNEQFF; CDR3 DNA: TGTGCCAGCAGAGCGGCCAACAATGAGCAGTTCTTC